The T cell receptor (beta chain) described here comes from a study of blood T cell repertoires in COVID-19. Study-level information: The cDNA or gDNA used as material had been derived from T cells, B-cell-depleted T cells, or PBMCs.

In the authors' workflow: Counts of nucleated cells, estimated from reference gene primer amplification, were obtained. The method was immunoSEQ multiplex PCR; TCRdb's version includes in-frame clones alone and lacks a portion of them. That table furnishes V, J and clone size, whereas the DNA furnished D and trimming. This sample has roughly 220,000 clones, with 80% to 90% found just once. The study assigned cohorts using participant-reported clinical history. The sample consisted of PBMCs or T cells enriched from blood (not recorded which). This TCR derives from a woman between 40 and 50 years old with acute COVID-19.

DNA for the CDR3: TGTGCCAGCACAGGGCCGAACACCGGGGAGCTGTTTTTT. Translated, it gives CASTGPNTGELFF. The V gene is TRBV6-5, the J gene TRBJ2-2, with D possibly being TRBD1 (5 bases). The CDR3 spans 13 residues. CDR1 is MNHEY and CDR2 is SVGAGI in the germline V gene. V lost 7 bases to trimming and J lost 0 bases, with 6 bases between them.